These 11 T cell receptor beta chains came from one sample sequenced in a study of CD8 T cells in Susac syndrome. The RNA input was about 0.5 to 1 ug, and it was reverse transcribed with random hexamers. TCRdb recomputed calls from the immunoSEQ multiplex PCR reads with MiXCR, one row per CDR3 protein. The sample yields some 190,000 distinct CDR3 sequences, approximately 95% seen once. Sequencing was carried out using CD4+ T cells from PBMCs. The receptor source for this set is a human donor with multiple sclerosis.

The chain recombines TRBV9 with TRBJ2-1; 7 bases match TRBD2. V shed 2 bases and J 5 bases; nucleotides not matched to a gene: 7. This CDR3 region has 15 residues. The germline V gene encodes CDR1 SGDLS and CDR2 YYNGEE. The CDR3 loop reads CASSVGLRGDNEQFF. CDR3 bases: TGTGCCAGCAGCGTCGGACTCCGGGGGGACAATGAGCAGTTCTTC.

The CDR3 loop is CASSSGTGLETQYF. The CDR3 DNA reads as TGCGCCAGCAGCTCAGGGACAGGGTTAGAGACCCAGTACTTC. This sequence joins TRBV5-1 and TRBJ2-5, with 9 bases identical to TRBD1. This CDR3 spans 14 amino acids. The germline CDR1 and CDR2 sequences are SGHRS and YFSETQ. J lost 4 bases, V lost 3 bases, and 4 bases had no gene match.

The chain links TRBV24-1 to TRBJ2-3; D is tentatively TRBD1 or TRBD2 (5 bases each). CDR1 KGHDR and CDR2 SFDVKD come from the germline V gene. V lost 2 bases to trimming and J lost 1 base, with 6 bases between them. This CDR3 comprises 14 residues. The CDR3 coding sequence is TGTGCCACCAGTGATTGGGACCGCACAGATACGCAGTATTTT. It encodes CATSDWDRTDTQYF.

The V gene is TRBV3-1, the J gene TRBJ1-5; D might be TRBD1 (5 bases). The CDR3 length is 17 residues. Per germline, CDR1 LGHDT and CDR2 YNNKEL (reference sequence). Trimming left V 1 base short and J 1 base short, with 14 bases between. This CDR3 is CASSQGALGVSNQPQHF. In DNA, the CDR3 is TGTGCCAGCAGCCAAGGGGCCCTGGGGGTAAGCAATCAGCCCCAGCATTTT.

The V gene is TRBV5-1, the J gene TRBJ2-5; D is perhaps TRBD1 or TRBD2 (5 bases each). V was pared by 6 bases and J by 5 bases, with 17 bases between. Looked up from germline, CDR1 is SGHRS and CDR2 is YFSETQ. This CDR3 is built from 14 residues. The CDR3 reads CASTIRDPTETQYF. CDR3 nucleotide sequence: TGCGCCAGCACTATCCGGGACCCGACGGAGACCCAGTACTTC.

Only one count was recorded for this clonotype. The chain uses TRBV29-1 and TRBJ1-2; D is perhaps TRBD1 (5 bases). CDR3 length: 13 residues. The germline V gene encodes CDR1 SQVTM and CDR2 ANQGSEA. Trimming removed 0 bases from V and 4 bases from J, with 9 bases in between. CDR3 bases: TGCAGCGTTGAAGAAGGGACTGGCTATGGCTACACCTTC. Translated: CSVEEGTGYGYTF. The full variable domain, with the rest looked up from reference TRBV29-1 and TRBJ1-2, is SAVISQKPSRDICQRGTSLTIQCQVDSQVTMMFWYRQQPGQSLTLIATANQGSEATYESGFVIDKFPISRPNLTFSTLTVSNMSPEDSSIYLCSVEEGTGYGYTFGSGTRLTVV.

J is TRBJ2-7 and V is TRBV30; D is unclear. Trimming left V 0 bases short and J 2 bases short, with 14 bases between. The CDR3 runs to 15 residues. Germline values: CDR1 GTSNPN, CDR2 SVGIG (reference sequence). The CDR3 DNA reads TGTGCCTGGAGTGTACGGGTCCTAAGGACCTACGAGCAGTACTTC. This gives the protein CAWSVRVLRTYEQYF.

This rearrangement joins TRBV12-3 or TRBV12-4 to TRBJ1-5, with D unresolved. The CDR3 totals 13 residues. The ends were cut back, 2 bases at V and 5 bases at J, with 7 bases in the middle. The CDR3 nucleotides are TGTGCCAGCAGTTTACAGACTCATCAGCCCCAGCATTTT. Encoded protein: CASSLQTHQPQHF.

The chain has TRBV28 and TRBJ2-5, with D unclear. This CDR3 is built from 12 residues. Germline CDR1 and CDR2: MDHEN and SYDVKM. Trimming removed 6 bases from V and 5 bases from J, with 10 bases in between. This CDR3 is CASSTKWETQYF. The CDR3 region has the DNA TGTGCCAGCAGCACTAAATGGGAGACCCAGTACTTC.

This chain connects TRBV7-9 to TRBJ2-3, with D perhaps matching TRBD1 or TRBD2 (6 bases each). The CDR3 spans 15 residues. The V gene's germline CDR1 is SEHNR and CDR2 FQNEAQ (reference sequence). V lost 1 base to trimming and J lost 2 bases, with 10 bases between them. This chain's CDR3 is CASSLVRGPTDTQYF. The CDR3 DNA sequence: TGTGCCAGCAGCTTAGTTCGGGGGCCCACAGATACGCAGTATTTT. Variable domain in full (rest from reference TRBV7-9 and TRBJ2-3): DTGVSQNPRHKITKRGQNVTFRCDPISEHNRLYWYRQTLGQGPEFLTYFQNEAQLEKSRLLSDRFSAERPKGSFSTLEIQRTEQGDSAMYLCASSLVRGPTDTQYFGPGTRLTVL.

This chain uses TRBV5-4 with TRBJ2-3; D is possibly TRBD1 (5 bases). V shed 0 bases and J shed 6 bases, with 11 bases lying between them. Looked up from germline, CDR1 is SGHNT and CDR2 is YYREEE (reference sequence). The CDR3 covers 14 residues. CDR3 sequence (DNA): TGTGCCAGCAGCTTGGGGGGCAGGGTGGATACGCAGTATTTT. Residues: CASSLGGRVDTQYF. Supplemented by reference TRBV5-4 and TRBJ2-3, the full variable domain reads ETGVTQSPTHLIKTRGQQVTLRCSSQSGHNTVSWYQQALGQGPQFIFQYYREEENGRGNFPPRFSGLQFPNYSSELNVNALELDDSALYLCASSLGGRVDTQYFGPGTRLTVL.